This T cell receptor beta chain was obtained from a study of blood T cell repertoires in COVID-19. Study summary: The United States, Italy and Spain were the sources of the acute and convalescent COVID-19 samples. T cells, B-cell-depleted T cells, or PBMCs supplied cDNA or gDNA.

Measured with immunoSEQ multiplex PCR; TCRdb has only the in-frame clones, and not every one. The top ten hold roughly 6.1% of the sample, which has 60,000 to 95,000 clones, around 90% seen once. The TCR was taken from a woman aged 50 to 60 with acute or convalescent COVID-19. Sequencing was performed on peripheral blood.

This CDR3 reads CASNGGGQPQHF. CDR3 coding DNA: TGTGCCAGCAACGGGGGGGGTCAGCCCCAGCATTTT. The chain carries TRBV28 and TRBJ1-5, with D perhaps TRBD1 (5 bases). In germline, CDR1 is MDHEN, CDR2 SYDVKM. This CDR3 region has 12 residues. Trimming stripped 7 bases from V and 6 bases from J, with 10 bases between.